These 6 T cell receptor beta chains came from one sample sequenced in a study of post-analysis software for immune sequencing data. General study results and limits: Patients carried 4 or 5 TRBV segments more frequently than controls did, and TRBV5-6, TRBV5-1 and TRBV20-1 were among them.

Unique molecular identifiers tagged the TCR beta cDNA libraries. Via MiXCR, TCRdb re-called the PCR reads, giving one row per CDR3 protein. Of about 540,000 distinct CDR3 sequences in the sample, around 31% were seen once. The antigens of these receptors remain unknown. Sample: blood. These receptors originate from a girl aged 2 to 17 with multiple sclerosis.

Comment on this clonotype: A much larger clone lies one base from this, so it may be a read error. The gene calls are TRBV5-1 and TRBJ2-1; D is possibly TRBD1 (6 bases). Trimming shortened V by 1 base and J by 5 bases, and 10 bases separated the two germline ends. Germline V gives CDR1 SGHRS, CDR2 YFSETQ. This CDR3 is 14 amino acids long. DNA for the CDR3: TGCGCCAGCAGCTTGTATGGGGACAACAATGAGCAGTTCTTC. Translating it yields CASSLYGDNNEQFF.

This rearrangement joins TRBV29-1 to TRBJ1-1; no reliable D call. The germline V gene has CDR1 SQVTM and CDR2 ANQGSEA. The V end lost 7 bases, the J end lost 0 bases, and 6 bases lay between the germline ends. The CDR3 sequence is 11 residues long. Here the CDR3 reads CSGEVNTEAFF. The CDR3 region has the DNA TGCAGCGGAGAGGTGAACACTGAAGCTTTCTTT. Full variable domain (remainder filled in from reference TRBV29-1 and TRBJ1-1): SAVISQKPSRDICQRGTSLTIQCQVDSQVTMMFWYRQQPGQSLTLIATANQGSEATYESGFVIDKFPISRPNLTFSTLTVSNMSPEDSSIYLCSGEVNTEAFFGQGTRLTVV.

The sample holds a few counts of this clonotype. The chain employs TRBV5-1 and TRBJ2-5, with D possibly matching TRBD2 (5 bases). The germline V gene encodes CDR1 SGHRS and CDR2 YFSETQ. This CDR3 spans 18 amino acids. Trimming cost V 4 bases and J 2 bases, with 24 bases left between them. The CDR3 DNA sequence: TGCGCCAGCAGCCCTCAGCCCTTAGGACGGGATCTACAAGAGACCCAGTACTTC. The encoded protein is CASSPQPLGRDLQETQYF.

This clonotype showed up just a few times. The V and J genes are TRBV4-2 and TRBJ2-5, with 8 bases that match TRBD2. This CDR3 is built from 13 residues. With V trimmed by 4 bases and J by 11 bases, 9 bases remained unmatched. Germline loops: CDR1 LGHNA, CDR2 YNFKEQ. This CDR3 is CASSPVAGNEQYF. As DNA, the CDR3 is TGTGCCAGCAGCCCCGTAGCGGGGAATGAGCAGTACTTC.

This chain joins TRBV7-9 and TRBJ2-5, with D hard to call. V lost 5 bases and J lost 3, with 13 bases in between. Germline values: CDR1 SEHNR, CDR2 FQNEAQ (reference sequence). This CDR3 comprises 14 residues. CDR3 in amino acids: CASSRSYGEETQYF. CDR3 nucleotide sequence: TGTGCCAGCAGCCGGTCTTATGGAGAAGAGACCCAGTACTTC.

This clonotype showed up just a few times. The chain employs TRBV28 and TRBJ1-2; D might be TRBD1 (5 bases). The CDR3 loop spans 13 amino acids. V lost 2 bases to trimming and J lost 4 bases, with 8 bases between them. Germline loops: CDR1 MDHEN, CDR2 SYDVKM. For the CDR3, the DNA is TGTGCCAGCAGTTTACTTGACAGCTATGGCTACACCTTC. Amino acids: CASSLLDSYGYTF.